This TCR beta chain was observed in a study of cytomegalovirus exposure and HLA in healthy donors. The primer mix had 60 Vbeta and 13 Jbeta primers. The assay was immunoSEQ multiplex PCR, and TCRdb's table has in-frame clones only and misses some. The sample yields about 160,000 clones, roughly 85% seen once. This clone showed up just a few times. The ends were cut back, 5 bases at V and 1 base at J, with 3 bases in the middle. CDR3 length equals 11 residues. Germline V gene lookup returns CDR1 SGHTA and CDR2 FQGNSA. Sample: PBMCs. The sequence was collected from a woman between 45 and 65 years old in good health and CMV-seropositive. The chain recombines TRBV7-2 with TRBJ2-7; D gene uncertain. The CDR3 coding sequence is TGTGCCAGCAGCCCATCCTACGAGCAGTACTTC. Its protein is CASSPSYEQYF.